This paragraph covers one T cell receptor gamma chain sequence. Its target is not known. TCRdb re-called the multiplex PCR reads via CATT. The data contain some 2,100 gamma-chain clones, more than 8.5% of them seen just once; the ten biggest clones take up about 55%. This specimen belongs to a study of gamma delta lymphoproliferative disorders and STAT genes. Study-level background: The LymphoTrack Dx TCRG Assay amplified gamma chains from at least 50 ng of genomic DNA. Study-level findings and limits: Nearly all major patient gamma and delta clonotypes were public.

Sequencing used genomic DNA taken from PBMCs of patients and controls. Sequenced patients: median age roughly 65 years, roughly 5 males and six or seven females. Diagnoses were revised to meet 2017 WHO T-LGLL or HSTCL criteria. The CDR3 has 14 residues. V lost 6 bases and J lost 0; bases outside the gene matches: 5. The rearrangement uses TRGV11 and TRGJ1 or TRGJ2. TCRdb leaves out the J gene; it was filled in here by matching the DNA to germline. TRGV11 falls under the ORF class, with uncertain function. This sequence was found in a human donor with gamma-delta T-cell large granular lymphocyte leukemia. Sequenced: blood. DNA of the CDR3: TGTGCCTGCTGGATTGGATCGAATTATTATAAGAAACTCTTT. Its translation is CACWIGSNYYKKLF.